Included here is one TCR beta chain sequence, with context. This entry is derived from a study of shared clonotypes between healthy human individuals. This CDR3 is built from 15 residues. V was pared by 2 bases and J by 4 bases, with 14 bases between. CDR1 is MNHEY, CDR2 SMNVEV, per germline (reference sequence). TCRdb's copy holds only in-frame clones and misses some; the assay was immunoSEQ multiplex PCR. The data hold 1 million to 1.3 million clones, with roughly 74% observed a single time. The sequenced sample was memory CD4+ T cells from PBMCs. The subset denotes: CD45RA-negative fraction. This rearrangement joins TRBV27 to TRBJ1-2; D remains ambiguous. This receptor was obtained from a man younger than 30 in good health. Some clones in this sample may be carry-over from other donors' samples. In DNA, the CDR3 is TGTGCCAGCAGTTTACAGGCAGGACGGGGCTATGGCTACACCTTC. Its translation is CASSLQAGRGYGYTF.